The clone carrying this T cell receptor beta chain was counted a few times. Its specificity is unknown. These data are taken from a study of response to subunit inactivated influenza vaccine. Between the trimmed V and J ends, which lost 4 bases and 8 bases, there was a span of 13 bases. Per the germline V gene, CDR1 is SGHTA and CDR2 is FQGNSA. CDR3 length: 13 residues. Study-wide findings and caveats: The study's authors posited that every seasonal influenza vaccination enlists few new T cells.

TCRdb re-called the RT-PCR reads with MiXCR, one entry per CDR3 protein. This sample yields a few hundred thousand distinct CDR3 sequences, of which 14% are seen a single time; roughly 10% belongs to the top ten. The sample here was PBMCs from blood, taken less than 13 days after vaccination. This clonotype was sampled from a man aged 45-65 years who received an inactivated influenza vaccine. The chain is built from TRBV7-2 and TRBJ2-3, with D possibly matching TRBD1 (6 bases). CDR3 protein: CASSSGVGITQYF. The CDR3 bases are TGTGCCAGCAGCTCAGGGGTTGGGATTACGCAGTATTTT.